This T cell receptor beta chain was sequenced during a study of blood T cell repertoires in COVID-19. V gave up 5 bases and J gave up 9 bases; unmatched junction bases: 3. Germline V CDR1 and CDR2: MNHNY, SVGAGI (reference sequence). The CDR3 loop spans 12 amino acids. Clones were read by immunoSEQ multiplex PCR, and TCRdb kept only the in-frame ones, dropping some. The table shows over 150,000 clones, with roughly nine tenths occurring only once. This clone was seen a handful of times. The receptor was derived from a middle-aged man with acute or convalescent COVID-19. The V gene is TRBV6-6, the J gene TRBJ2-4, with 8 bases aligning to TRBD2. The source material was peripheral blood. CDR3 residues: CASSPGGGIQYF. The DNA for the CDR3 is TGTGCCAGCAGTCCCGGGGGGGGCATTCAGTACTTC.